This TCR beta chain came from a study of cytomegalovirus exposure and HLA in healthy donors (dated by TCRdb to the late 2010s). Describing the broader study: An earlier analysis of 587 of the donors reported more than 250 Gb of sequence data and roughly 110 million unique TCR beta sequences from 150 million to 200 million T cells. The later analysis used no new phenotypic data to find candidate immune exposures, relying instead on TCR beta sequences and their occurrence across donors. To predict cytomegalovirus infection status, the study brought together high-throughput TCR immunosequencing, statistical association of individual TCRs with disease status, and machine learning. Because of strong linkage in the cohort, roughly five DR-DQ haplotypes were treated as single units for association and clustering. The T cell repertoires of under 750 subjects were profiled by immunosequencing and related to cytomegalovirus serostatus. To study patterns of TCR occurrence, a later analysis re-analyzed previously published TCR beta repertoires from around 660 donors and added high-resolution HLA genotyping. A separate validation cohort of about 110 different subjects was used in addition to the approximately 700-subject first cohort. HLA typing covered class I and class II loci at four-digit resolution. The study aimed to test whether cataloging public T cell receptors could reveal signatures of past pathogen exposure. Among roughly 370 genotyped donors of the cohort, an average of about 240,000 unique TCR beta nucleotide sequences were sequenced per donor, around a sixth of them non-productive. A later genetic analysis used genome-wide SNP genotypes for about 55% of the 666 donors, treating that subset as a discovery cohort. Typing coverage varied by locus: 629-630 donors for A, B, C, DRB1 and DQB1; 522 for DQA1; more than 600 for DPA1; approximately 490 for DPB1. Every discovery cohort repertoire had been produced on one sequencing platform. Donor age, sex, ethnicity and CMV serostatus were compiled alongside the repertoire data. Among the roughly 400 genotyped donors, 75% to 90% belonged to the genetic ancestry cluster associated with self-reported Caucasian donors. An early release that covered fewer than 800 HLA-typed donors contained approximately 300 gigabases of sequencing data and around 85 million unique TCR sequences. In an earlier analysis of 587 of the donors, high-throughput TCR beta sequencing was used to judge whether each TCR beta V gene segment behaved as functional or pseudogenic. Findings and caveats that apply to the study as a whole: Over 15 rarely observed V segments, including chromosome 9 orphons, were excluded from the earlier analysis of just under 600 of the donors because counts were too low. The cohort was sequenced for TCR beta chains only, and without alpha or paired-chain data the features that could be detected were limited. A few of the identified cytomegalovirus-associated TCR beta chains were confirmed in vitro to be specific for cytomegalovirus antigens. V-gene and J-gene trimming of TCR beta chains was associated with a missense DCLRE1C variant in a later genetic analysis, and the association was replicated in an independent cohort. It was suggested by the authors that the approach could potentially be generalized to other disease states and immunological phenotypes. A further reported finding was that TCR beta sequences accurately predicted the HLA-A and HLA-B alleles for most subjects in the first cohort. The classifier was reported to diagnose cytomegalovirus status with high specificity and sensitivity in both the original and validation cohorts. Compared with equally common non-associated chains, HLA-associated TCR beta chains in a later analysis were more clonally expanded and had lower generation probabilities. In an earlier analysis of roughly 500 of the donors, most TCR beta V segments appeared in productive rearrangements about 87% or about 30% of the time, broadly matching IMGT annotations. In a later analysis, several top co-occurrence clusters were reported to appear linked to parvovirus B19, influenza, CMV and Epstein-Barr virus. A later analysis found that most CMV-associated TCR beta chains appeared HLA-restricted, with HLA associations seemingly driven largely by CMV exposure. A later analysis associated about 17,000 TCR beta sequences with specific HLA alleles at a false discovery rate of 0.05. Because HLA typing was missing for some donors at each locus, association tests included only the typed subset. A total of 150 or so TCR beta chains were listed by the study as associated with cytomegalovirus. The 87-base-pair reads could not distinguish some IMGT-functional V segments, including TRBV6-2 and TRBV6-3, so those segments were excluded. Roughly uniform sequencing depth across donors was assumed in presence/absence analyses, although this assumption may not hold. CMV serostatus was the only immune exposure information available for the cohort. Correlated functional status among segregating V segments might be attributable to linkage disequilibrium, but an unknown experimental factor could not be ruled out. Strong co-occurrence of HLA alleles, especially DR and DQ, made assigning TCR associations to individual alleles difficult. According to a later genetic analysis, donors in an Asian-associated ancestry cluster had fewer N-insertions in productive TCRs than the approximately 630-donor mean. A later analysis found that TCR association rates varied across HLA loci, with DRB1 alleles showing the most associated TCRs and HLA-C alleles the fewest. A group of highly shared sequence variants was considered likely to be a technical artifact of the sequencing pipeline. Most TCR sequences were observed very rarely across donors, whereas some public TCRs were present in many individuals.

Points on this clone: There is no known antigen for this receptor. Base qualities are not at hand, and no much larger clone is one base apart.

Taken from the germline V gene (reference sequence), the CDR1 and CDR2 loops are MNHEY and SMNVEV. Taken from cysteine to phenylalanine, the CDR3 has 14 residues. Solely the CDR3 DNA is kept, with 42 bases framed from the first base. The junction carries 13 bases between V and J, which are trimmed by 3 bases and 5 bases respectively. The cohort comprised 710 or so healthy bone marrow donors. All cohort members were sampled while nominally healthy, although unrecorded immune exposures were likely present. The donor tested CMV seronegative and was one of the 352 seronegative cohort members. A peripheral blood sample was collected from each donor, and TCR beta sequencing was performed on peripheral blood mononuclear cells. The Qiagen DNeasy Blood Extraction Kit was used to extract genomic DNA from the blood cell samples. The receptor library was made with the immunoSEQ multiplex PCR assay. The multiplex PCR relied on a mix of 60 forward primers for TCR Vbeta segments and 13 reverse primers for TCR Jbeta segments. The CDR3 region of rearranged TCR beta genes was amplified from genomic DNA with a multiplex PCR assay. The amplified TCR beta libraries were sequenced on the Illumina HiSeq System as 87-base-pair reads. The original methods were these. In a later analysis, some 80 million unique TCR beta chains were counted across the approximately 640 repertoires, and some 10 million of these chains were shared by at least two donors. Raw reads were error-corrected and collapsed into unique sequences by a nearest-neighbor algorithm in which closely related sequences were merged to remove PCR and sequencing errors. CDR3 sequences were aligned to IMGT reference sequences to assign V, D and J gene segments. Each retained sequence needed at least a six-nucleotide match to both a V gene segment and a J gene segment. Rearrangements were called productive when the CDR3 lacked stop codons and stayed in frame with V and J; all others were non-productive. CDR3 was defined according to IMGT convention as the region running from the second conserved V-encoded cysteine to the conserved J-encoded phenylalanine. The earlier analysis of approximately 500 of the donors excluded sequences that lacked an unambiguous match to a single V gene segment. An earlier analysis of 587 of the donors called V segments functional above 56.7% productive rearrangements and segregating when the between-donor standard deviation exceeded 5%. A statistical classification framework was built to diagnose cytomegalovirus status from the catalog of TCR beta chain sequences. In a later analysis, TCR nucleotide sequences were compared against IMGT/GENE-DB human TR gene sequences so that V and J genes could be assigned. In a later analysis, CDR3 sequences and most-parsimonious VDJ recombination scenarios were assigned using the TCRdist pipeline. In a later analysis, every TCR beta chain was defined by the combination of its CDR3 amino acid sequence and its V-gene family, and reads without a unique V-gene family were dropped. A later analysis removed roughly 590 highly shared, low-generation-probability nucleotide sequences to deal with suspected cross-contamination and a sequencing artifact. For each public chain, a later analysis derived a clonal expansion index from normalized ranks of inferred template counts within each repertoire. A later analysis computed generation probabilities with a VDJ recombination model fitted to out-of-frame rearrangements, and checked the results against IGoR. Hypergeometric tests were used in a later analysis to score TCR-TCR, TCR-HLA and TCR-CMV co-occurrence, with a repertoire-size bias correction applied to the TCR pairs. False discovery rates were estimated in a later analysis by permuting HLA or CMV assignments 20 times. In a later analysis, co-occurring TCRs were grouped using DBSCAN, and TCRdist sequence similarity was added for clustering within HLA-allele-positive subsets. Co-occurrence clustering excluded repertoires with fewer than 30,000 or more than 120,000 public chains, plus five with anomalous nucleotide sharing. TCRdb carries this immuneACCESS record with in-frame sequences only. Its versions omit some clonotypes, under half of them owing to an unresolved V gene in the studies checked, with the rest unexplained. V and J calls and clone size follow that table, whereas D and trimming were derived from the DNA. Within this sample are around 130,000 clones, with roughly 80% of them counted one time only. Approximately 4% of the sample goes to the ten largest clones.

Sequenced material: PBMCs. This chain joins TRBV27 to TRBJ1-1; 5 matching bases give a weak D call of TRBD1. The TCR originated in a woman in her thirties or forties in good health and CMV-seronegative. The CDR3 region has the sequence CASSFGLGATEAFF. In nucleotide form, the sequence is TGTGCCAGCAGTTTTGGGTTAGGGGCGACTGAAGCTTTCTTT.